This TCR beta chain was recorded in a study of T cell responses to AZD1222 COVID-19 vaccine. Method: immunoSEQ multiplex PCR; TCRdb's copy keeps in-frame clones and lacks some. Among under 95,000 clones listed, roughly 89% were seen once. This sequence was found in an adult in good health. The material sequenced was peripheral blood, taken on day 0 of AZD1222 vaccination.

CDR3 residues: CASSFSSREDGYTF. The CDR3 region has the DNA TGTGCCAGCAGCTTTTCATCCAGGGAGGATGGCTACACCTTC. The J gene is TRBJ1-2, the V gene TRBV7-3, with D maybe TRBD1 (5 bases). Trimming pared 3 bases from V and 6 bases from J, leaving 14 bases between. CDR3 length: 14 amino acids. The germline V gene has CDR1 SGHTA and CDR2 FQGTGA.